This TCR beta chain came from a study of blood T cells in healthy people across ages. Broader study findings: Naive CD4+ cells and diversity were both higher in long-lived donors than in aged donors. Those diversity estimates obtained from one million T cells were thought to be underestimates. Donor CMV status, an unknown factor, possibly confounded changes in expanded clonotypes.

The trim removed 4 bases at V and 6 bases at J, leaving 10 bases unmatched. This CDR3 comprises 15 residues. Germline-derived CDR1 and CDR2 are MNHNS and SASEGT. Using a J-beta primer mix together with a sample-barcoded 5' primer, a second PCR was run for roughly 6 to 12 cycles. Each of the cDNA molecules was tagged by a template-switch adaptor with 12 random nucleotides. TCRdb redid the calling of the 5' RACE reads with MiXCR, one entry per CDR3 protein. This sample has roughly 1.9 million distinct CDR3 sequences, with more than 35% found just once. As for this clonotype: The antigen remains unidentified.

The specimen sequenced was blood. The sequence came from a human donor in good health. J is TRBJ2-3 and V is TRBV6-1; 7 nucleotides align to TRBD1. The CDR3 nucleotides read TGTGCCAGCAGTGTAGACAGGGTGTATAAGGATACGCAGTATTTT. Protein: CASSVDRVYKDTQYF.